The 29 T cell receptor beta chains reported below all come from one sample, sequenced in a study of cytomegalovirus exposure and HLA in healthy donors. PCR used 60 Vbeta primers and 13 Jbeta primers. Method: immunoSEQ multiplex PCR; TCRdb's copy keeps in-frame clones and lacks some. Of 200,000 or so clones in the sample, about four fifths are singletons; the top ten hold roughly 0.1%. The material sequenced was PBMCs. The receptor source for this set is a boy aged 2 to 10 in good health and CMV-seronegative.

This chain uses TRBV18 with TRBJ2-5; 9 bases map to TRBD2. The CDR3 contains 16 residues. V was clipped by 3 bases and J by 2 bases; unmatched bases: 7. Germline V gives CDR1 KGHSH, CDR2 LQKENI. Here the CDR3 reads CASSPLSGGPQETQYF. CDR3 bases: TGTGCCAGCTCACCCCTCAGCGGGGGGCCTCAAGAGACCCAGTACTTC.

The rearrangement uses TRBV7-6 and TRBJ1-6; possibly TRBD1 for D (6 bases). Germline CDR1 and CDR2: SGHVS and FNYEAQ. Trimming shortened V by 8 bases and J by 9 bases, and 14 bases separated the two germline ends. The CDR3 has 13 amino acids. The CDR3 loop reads CASSDRQGSPLHF. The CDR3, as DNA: TGTGCCAGCTCCGACAGGCAGGGTTCACCCCTCCACTTT.

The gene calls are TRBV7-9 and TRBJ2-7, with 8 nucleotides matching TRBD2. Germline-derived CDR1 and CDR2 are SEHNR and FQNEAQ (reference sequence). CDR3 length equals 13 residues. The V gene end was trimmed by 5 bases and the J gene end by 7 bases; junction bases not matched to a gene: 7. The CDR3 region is CASSPGLAWEQYF. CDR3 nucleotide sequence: TGTGCCAGCAGCCCTGGACTAGCTTGGGAGCAGTACTTC.

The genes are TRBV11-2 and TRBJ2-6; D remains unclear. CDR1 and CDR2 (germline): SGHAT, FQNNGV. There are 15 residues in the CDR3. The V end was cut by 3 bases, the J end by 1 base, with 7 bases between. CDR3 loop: CASSFSLSGANVLTF. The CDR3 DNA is TGTGCCAGCAGCTTCAGTTTGTCTGGGGCCAACGTCCTGACTTTC.

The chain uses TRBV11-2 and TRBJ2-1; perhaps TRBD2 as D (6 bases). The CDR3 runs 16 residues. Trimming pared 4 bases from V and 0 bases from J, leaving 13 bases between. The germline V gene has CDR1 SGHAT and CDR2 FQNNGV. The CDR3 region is CASSSAGRSSYNEQFF. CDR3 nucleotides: TGTGCCAGCAGCTCGGCCGGGAGAAGCTCCTACAATGAGCAGTTCTTC.

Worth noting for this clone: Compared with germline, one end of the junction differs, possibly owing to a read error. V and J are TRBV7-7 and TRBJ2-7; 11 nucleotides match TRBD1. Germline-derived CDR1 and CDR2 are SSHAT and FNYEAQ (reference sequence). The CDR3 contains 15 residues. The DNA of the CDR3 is TGTGCTAGCAGCTTAGGACAGGGGGCTGGTTACGAGCAGTACTTC. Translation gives CASSLGQGAGYEQYF.

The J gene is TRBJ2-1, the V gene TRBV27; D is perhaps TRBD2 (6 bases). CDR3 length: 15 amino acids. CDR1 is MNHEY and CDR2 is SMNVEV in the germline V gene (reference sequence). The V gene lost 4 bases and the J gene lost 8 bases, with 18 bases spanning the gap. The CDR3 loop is CASSSFGEPGDEQFF. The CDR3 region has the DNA TGTGCCAGCAGTTCTTTCGGGGAACCGGGGGATGAGCAGTTCTTC.

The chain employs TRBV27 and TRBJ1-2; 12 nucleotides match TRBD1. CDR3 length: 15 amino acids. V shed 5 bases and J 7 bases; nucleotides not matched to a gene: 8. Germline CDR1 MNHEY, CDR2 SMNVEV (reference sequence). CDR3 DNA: TGTGCCAGCAGTCCGGCCGGGACAGGGGGCTTTGGCTACACCTTC. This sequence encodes CASSPAGTGGFGYTF.

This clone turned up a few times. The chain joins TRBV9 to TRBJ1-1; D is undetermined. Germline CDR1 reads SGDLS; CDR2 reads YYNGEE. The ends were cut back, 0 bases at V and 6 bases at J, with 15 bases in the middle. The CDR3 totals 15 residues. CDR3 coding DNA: TGTGCCAGCAGCGTAGGGTCCGAACATGTCTCTGAAGCTTTCTTT. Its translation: CASSVGSEHVSEAFF.

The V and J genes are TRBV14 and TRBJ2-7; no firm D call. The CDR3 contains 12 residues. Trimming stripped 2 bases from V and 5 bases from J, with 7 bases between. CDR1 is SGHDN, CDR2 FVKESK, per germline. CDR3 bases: TGTGCCAGCAGCCAACCTCTCCACGAGCAGTACTTC. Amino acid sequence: CASSQPLHEQYF.

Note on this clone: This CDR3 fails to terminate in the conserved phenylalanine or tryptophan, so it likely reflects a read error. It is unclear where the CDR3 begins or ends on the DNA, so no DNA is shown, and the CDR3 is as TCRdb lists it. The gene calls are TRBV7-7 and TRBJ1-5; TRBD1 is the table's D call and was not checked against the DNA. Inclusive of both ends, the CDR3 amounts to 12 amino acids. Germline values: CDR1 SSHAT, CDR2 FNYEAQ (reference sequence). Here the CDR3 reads CASSLERTGSPL.

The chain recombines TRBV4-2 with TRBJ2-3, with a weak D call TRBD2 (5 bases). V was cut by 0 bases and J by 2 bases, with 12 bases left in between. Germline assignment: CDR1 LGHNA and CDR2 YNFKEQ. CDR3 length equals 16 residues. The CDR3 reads CASSQEAAENTDTQYF. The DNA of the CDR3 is TGTGCCAGCAGCCAAGAGGCAGCGGAGAACACAGATACGCAGTATTTT.

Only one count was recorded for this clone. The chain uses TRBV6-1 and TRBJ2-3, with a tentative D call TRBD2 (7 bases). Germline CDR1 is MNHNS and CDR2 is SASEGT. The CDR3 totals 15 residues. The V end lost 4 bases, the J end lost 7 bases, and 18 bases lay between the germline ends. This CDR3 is CASSGEGGPVHTQYF. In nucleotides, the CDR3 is TGTGCCAGCAGTGGGGAGGGGGGACCAGTACATACGCAGTATTTT.

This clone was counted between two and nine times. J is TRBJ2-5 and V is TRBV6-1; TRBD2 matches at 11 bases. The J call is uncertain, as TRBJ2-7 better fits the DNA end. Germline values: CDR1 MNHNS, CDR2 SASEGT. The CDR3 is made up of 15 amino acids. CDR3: CASKIGTSGSYEQYF. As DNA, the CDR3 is TGTGCCAGCAAGATTGGGACTAGCGGCTCCTACGAGCAGTACTTC.

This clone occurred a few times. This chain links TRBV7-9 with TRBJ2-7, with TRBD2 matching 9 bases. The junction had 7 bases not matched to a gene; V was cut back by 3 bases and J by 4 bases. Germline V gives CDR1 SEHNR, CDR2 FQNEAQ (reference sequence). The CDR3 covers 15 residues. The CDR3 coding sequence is TGTGCCAGCAGCTTGGGGCTAGCGGGGTTTTACGAGCAGTACTTC. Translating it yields CASSLGLAGFYEQYF.

The CDR3 loop is CATGQSQTRHGYTF. DNA for the CDR3: TGCGCCACCGGACAGTCTCAAACTCGACATGGCTACACCTTC. The rearrangement links TRBV10-2 to TRBJ1-2; TRBD1 is a possible D gene (6 bases). Trimming removed 10 bases at V and 6 bases at J, with 21 bases between. CDR1 and CDR2 from the germline V gene are WSHSY and SAAADI. The CDR3 is 14 amino acids.

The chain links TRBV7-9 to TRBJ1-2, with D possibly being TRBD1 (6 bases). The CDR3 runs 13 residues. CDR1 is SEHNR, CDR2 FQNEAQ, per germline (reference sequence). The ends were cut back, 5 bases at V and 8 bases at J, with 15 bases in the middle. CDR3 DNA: TGTGCCAGCAGCCGGACAGCCACAGGGGGCTACACCTTC. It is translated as CASSRTATGGYTF.

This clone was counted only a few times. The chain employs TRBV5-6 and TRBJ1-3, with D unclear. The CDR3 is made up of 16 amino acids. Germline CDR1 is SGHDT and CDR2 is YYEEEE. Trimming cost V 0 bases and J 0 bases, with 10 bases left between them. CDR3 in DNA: TGTGCCAGCAGCTTGGTGGGCAGCAACTCTGGAAACACCATATATTTT. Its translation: CASSLVGSNSGNTIYF. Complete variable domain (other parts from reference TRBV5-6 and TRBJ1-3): DAGVTQSPTHLIKTRGQQVTLRCSPKSGHDTVSWYQQALGQGPQFIFQYYEEEERQRGNFPDRFSGHQFPNYSSELNVNALLLGDSALYLCASSLVGSNSGNTIYFGEGSWLTVV.

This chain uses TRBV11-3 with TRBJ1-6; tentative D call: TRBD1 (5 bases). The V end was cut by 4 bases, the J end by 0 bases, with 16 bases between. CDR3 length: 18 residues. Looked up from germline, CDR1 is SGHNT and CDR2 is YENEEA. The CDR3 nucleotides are TGTGCCAGCAGCTCCCCTCGACAGAATAGCTCCTATAATTCACCCCTCCACTTT. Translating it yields CASSSPRQNSSYNSPLHF.

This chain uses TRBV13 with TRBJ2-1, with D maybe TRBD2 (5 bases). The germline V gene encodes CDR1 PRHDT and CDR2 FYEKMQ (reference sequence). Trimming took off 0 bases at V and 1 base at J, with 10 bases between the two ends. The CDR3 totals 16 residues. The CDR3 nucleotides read TGTGCCAGCAGCTTAGGACCACTAGAGTCCTACAATGAGCAGTTCTTC. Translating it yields CASSLGPLESYNEQFF.

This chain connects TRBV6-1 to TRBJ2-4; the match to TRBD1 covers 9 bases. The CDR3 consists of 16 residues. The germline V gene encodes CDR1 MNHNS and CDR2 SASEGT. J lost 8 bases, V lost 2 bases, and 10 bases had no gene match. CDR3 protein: CASSEPPTGGKDIQYF. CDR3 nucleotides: TGTGCCAGCAGTGAACCCCCGACAGGGGGTAAGGACATTCAGTACTTC.

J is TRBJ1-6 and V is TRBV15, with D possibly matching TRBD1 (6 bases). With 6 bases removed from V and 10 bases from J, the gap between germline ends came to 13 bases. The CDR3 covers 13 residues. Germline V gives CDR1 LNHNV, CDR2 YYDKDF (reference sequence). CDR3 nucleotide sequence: TGTGCCACCAGACAGGGTGGAGCGTCACCCCTCCACTTT. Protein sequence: CATRQGGASPLHF. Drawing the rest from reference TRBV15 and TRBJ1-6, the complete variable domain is DAMVIQNPRYQVTQFGKPVTLSCSQTLNHNVMYWYQQKSSQAPKLLFHYYDKDFNNEADTPDNFQSRRPNTSFCFLDIRSPGLGDTAMYLCATRQGGASPLHFGNGTRLTVT.

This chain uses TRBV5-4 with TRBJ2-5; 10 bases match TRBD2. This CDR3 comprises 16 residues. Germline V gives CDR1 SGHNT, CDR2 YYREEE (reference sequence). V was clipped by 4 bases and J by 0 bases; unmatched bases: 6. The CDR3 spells CASSQGLAPNQETQYF. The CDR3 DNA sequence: TGTGCCAGCAGCCAGGGACTAGCGCCGAACCAAGAGACCCAGTACTTC.

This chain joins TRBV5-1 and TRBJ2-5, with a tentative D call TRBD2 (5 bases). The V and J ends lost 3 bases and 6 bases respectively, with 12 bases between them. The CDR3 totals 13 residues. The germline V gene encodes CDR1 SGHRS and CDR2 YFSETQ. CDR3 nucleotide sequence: TGCGCCAGCAGCTCCGGACTGTCAAAGACCCAGTACTTC. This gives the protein CASSSGLSKTQYF.

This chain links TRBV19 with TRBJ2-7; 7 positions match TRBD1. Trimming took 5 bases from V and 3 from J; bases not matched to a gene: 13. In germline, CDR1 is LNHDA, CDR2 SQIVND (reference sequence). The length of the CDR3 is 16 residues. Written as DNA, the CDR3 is TGTGCCAGTAGTGCTCATCAGGGGGATACTTACTACGAGCAGTACTTC. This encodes CASSAHQGDTYYEQYF. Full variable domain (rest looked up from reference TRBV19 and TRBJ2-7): DGGITQSPKYLFRKEGQNVTLSCEQNLNHDAMYWYRQDPGQGLRLIYYSQIVNDFQKGDIAEGYSVSREKKESFPLTVTSAQKNPTAFYLCASSAHQGDTYYEQYFGPGTRLTVT.

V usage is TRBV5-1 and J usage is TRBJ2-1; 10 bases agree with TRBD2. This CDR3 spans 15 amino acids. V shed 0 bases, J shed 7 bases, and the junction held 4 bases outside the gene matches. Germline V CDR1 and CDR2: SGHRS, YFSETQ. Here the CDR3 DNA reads TGCGCCAGCAGCTTGGAGCGGGGGGGCCGGAATGAGCAGTTCTTC. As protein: CASSLERGGRNEQFF.

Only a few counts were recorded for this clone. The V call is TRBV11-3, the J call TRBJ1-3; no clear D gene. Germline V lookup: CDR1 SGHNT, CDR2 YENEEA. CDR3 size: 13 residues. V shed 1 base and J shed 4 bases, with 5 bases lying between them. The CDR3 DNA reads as TGTGCCAGCAGCTTAGGACACGGAAACACCATATATTTT. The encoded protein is CASSLGHGNTIYF.

The CDR3 nucleotides are TGTGCCAGTAGCCTGGCGGCGGGCTATGGCTACACCTTC. Translation gives CASSLAAGYGYTF. The rearrangement uses TRBV19 and TRBJ1-2; D unresolved. CDR3 length equals 13 residues. Trimming stripped 6 bases from V and 4 bases from J, with 12 bases between. The germline CDR1 and CDR2 sequences are LNHDA and SQIVND (reference sequence).

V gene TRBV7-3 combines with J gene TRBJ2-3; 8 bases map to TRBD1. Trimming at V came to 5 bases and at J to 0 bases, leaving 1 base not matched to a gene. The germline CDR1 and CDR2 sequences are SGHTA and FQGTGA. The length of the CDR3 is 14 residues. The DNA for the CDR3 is TGTGCCAGCAGCAGGACAGGGAGCACAGATACGCAGTATTTT. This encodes CASSRTGSTDTQYF.